Given below is one T cell receptor (beta chain) in context. Its specificity is not known. With the Oncomine TCR Beta short-read assay, DNA from cultured CD4+ T cells was sequenced. From the PCR reads, TCRdb called clonotypes with MiXCR, one entry per CDR3 protein. The sample carries 21,000 or so distinct CDR3 sequences, 50% to 65% recorded once. Trimming took 3 bases from V and 4 from J; bases not matched to a gene: 10. The CDR3 has 15 amino acids. Germline V gene sequence: CDR1 DFQATT, CDR2 SNEGSKA (reference sequence). As for treatment: approximately nine-day PBMC culture with coronavirus spike peptide pools or control peptides (ViraFEST assay). ViraFEST sequenced TCRs after peptide-pool expansion of antigen-specific T cells. This record comes from a study of vaccination and CD4 T cells after COVID-19. Study overall: Once diagnosed, patients had post-COVID samples drawn a median roughly 110 days later (range 35 to 161).

Study findings and constraints: Relatively few convalescent patients were studied; early post-infection timepoints were not included. For convalescent patients, a median around 90% of reactive clones surfaced exclusively after vaccination.

The sample taken for sequencing was CD4+ T cells from blood, cultured in vitro. The TCR originated in a human donor who had recovered from COVID-19. V gene TRBV20-1 combines with J gene TRBJ1-2; 8 nucleotides align to TRBD1. CDR3 amino acids: CSARGRQGRLYGYTF. The CDR3 coding sequence is TGCAGTGCTAGGGGGAGACAGGGGAGACTCTATGGCTACACCTTC.